These 5 T cell receptor beta chains came from one sample sequenced in a study of blood T cell repertoires in COVID-19. Data came from immunoSEQ multiplex PCR; TCRdb stores just in-frame clones and leaves some out. The data hold fewer than 350,000 clones, with around 86% observed a single time. Specimen: peripheral blood. The receptors were sampled from a woman aged 55 to 70 with active or convalescent COVID-19.

This chain connects TRBV6-5 to TRBJ1-4; D is possibly TRBD1 (6 bases). Germline CDR1 and CDR2: MNHEY and SVGAGI. V was shortened by 8 bases and J by 14 bases, with 21 bases between the two germline ends. The CDR3 is 13 amino acids. The CDR3 loop reads CASSLRGGLGLFF. CDR3 DNA: TGTGCCAGCTCTCTTAGGGGGGGGCTTGGGCTGTTTTTT.

The chain couples TRBV5-5 to TRBJ2-1, with TRBD1 as a possible D gene (6 bases). Germline V gene data show CDR1 as SGHKS and CDR2 as YYEKEE (reference sequence). With 3 bases removed from V and 2 bases from J, the gap between germline ends came to 9 bases. The CDR3 runs to 14 residues. The CDR3 protein is CASSSTGPYNEQFF. As DNA, the CDR3 is TGTGCCAGCAGCTCAACAGGGCCCTACAATGAGCAGTTCTTC.

The chain couples TRBV9 to TRBJ1-1; 7 nucleotides align to TRBD1. This CDR3 comprises 17 residues. Trimming at V came to 0 bases and at J to 6 bases, leaving 14 bases not matched to a gene. Germline V gene sequence: CDR1 SGDLS, CDR2 YYNGEE. CDR3 amino acids: CASSVVAEGQRGPEAFF. In DNA form, the CDR3 reads TGTGCCAGCAGCGTAGTAGCGGAGGGACAGAGGGGTCCTGAAGCTTTCTTT.

The genes are TRBV27 and TRBJ2-7; 8 bases are a match to TRBD2. This CDR3 has 15 residues. J lost 0 bases, V lost 2 bases, and 3 bases had no gene match. In germline, CDR1 is MNHEY, CDR2 SMNVEV (reference sequence). The CDR3 DNA reads as TGTGCCAGCAGTTTAGGGCGGGGGGCCTCCTACGAGCAGTACTTC. Encoded protein: CASSLGRGASYEQYF.

The chain carries TRBV30 and TRBJ1-5; TRBD1 matches at 7 bases. CDR1 and CDR2 (germline): GTSNPN, SVGIG (reference sequence). The CDR3 extends over 14 amino acids. The junction had 6 bases not matched to a gene; V was cut back by 7 bases and J by 0 bases. In nucleotides, the CDR3 is TGTGCCTCTGCAGGGGGTGGTAGCAATCAGCCCCAGCATTTT. Its protein is CASAGGGSNQPQHF.